This record looks at one T cell receptor beta chain sequence and its context. No antigen is known for it. The data are from a study of OX40 agonist ivuxolimab in advanced cancers. Study in general: Patients assigned to dose escalation were diagnosed with hepatocellular carcinoma, melanoma, renal cell or head and neck cancer.

V lost 6 bases to trimming and J lost 3 bases, with 11 bases between them. The CDR3 consists of 13 residues. The V gene's germline CDR1 is LNHNV and CDR2 YYDKDF (reference sequence). The study, taken as a whole, reports: Doses of 0.1 to 3.0 mg/kg were accompanied by clonal expansion of CD4+ and CD8+ blood T cells by week 6. Mean expanded clone counts were higher in CD8+ than CD4+ T cells.

The method was immunoSEQ multiplex PCR; TCRdb's version includes in-frame clones alone and lacks a portion of them. This table has 25,000 to 40,000 clones, about 83% appearing once. The chain joins TRBV15 to TRBJ1-2; D possibly corresponds to TRBD1 (6 bases). This TCR was recovered from an adult with an advanced solid tumor such as melanoma, head and neck, liver or kidney cancer. Here the sequenced sample was CD4+ or CD8+ T cells sorted from blood, taken in a trial of the OX40 agonist ivuxolimab. The CDR3 region is CATRNREDYGYTF. The DNA for the CDR3 is TGTGCCACCAGGAACAGGGAGGACTATGGCTACACCTTC. Combining the CDR3 with reference TRBV15 and TRBJ1-2 gives the whole variable domain DAMVIQNPRYQVTQFGKPVTLSCSQTLNHNVMYWYQQKSSQAPKLLFHYYDKDFNNEADTPDNFQSRRPNTSFCFLDIRSPGLGDTAMYLCATRNREDYGYTFGSGTRLTVV.